The 29 T cell receptor beta chains in this list originate from one sample, sequenced in a study of T cells in Graves' hyperthyroidism and ophthalmopathy. The investigators amplified TCR beta CDR3 regions from RNA transcripts. A first-round RT-PCR of the TCR CDR3 used the HTBI primer set. Via MiXCR, TCRdb re-called the multiplex PCR reads, giving one row per CDR3 protein. This sample yields roughly 180,000 distinct CDR3 sequences, of which 9.4% are seen a single time; around 20% belongs to the top ten. The sample taken for sequencing was blood. The receptors were gathered from a woman between 18 and 30 years old with Graves' hyperthyroidism that later progressed to Graves' ophthalmopathy.

J is TRBJ2-1 and V is TRBV15; D is unclear. There are 16 residues in the CDR3. Per the germline V gene, CDR1 is LNHNV and CDR2 is YYDKDF (reference sequence). The V gene lost 7 bases and the J gene lost 2 bases, with 18 bases spanning the gap. This CDR3 reads CATTPSRGAPYNEQFF. CDR3 sequence (DNA): TGTGCCACCACCCCATCCCGCGGCGCCCCCTACAATGAGCAGTTCTTC.

This clonotype was picked up a small number of times. The genes are TRBV19 and TRBJ2-7; D remains unclear. CDR1 is LNHDA and CDR2 is SQIVND in the germline V gene (reference sequence). The V gene lost 10 bases and the J gene lost 5 bases, with 15 bases spanning the gap. CDR3 length equals 12 residues. In DNA, the CDR3 is TGTGCCAACCGAAGACCTCCCAACGAGCAGTACTTC. It codes for CANRRPPNEQYF.

This clonotype was seen a few times. This chain connects TRBV28 to TRBJ2-5; the match to TRBD1 covers 8 bases. CDR1 is MDHEN and CDR2 is SYDVKM in the germline V gene. The CDR3 is made up of 15 amino acids. The junction had 7 bases not matched to a gene; V was cut back by 6 bases and J by 1 base. CDR3: CASRYNTGGQETQYF. CDR3 coding DNA: TGTGCCAGCAGATATAATACAGGGGGCCAAGAGACCCAGTACTTC.

This clonotype was observed at least ten times. The rearrangement joins TRBV30 to TRBJ2-7, with TRBD1 as a possible D gene (6 bases). V lost 5 bases, J lost 1 base, and 24 bases lay in between. The CDR3 spans 17 residues. Germline V gene data show CDR1 as GTSNPN and CDR2 as SVGIG (reference sequence). CDR3 DNA sequence: TGTGCCTGGTGGTGGAGTACCGGGGACAAAATTTCCTACGAGCAGTACTTC. Protein: CAWWWSTGDKISYEQYF.

This clonotype was picked up many times. V is TRBV20-1 and J is TRBJ1-4; TRBD1 is a possible D gene (5 bases). Trimming cost V 3 bases and J 8 bases, with 13 bases left between them. Germline V gene sequence: CDR1 DFQATT, CDR2 SNEGSKA (reference sequence). The CDR3 extends over 13 amino acids. CDR3 amino acids: CSARGPQGEKLFF. CDR3 coding DNA: TGCAGTGCTAGGGGACCTCAAGGCGAAAAACTGTTTTTT.

This clonotype has at least ten counts. This chain uses TRBV20-1 with TRBJ1-1; D not resolved. This CDR3 region has 14 residues. Trimming removed 1 base at V and 1 base at J, with 10 bases between. The germline CDR1 and CDR2 sequences are DFQATT and SNEGSKA (reference sequence). In DNA, the CDR3 is TGCAGTGCTAGAGGGGTGGGGAGGAACACTGAAGCTTTCTTT. This gives the protein CSARGVGRNTEAFF.

This clonotype was observed many times. CDR3 sequence reads: CSAKTGLAVQETQYF. The CDR3 DNA sequence: TGCAGTGCTAAAACGGGACTAGCGGTCCAAGAGACCCAGTACTTC. This chain links TRBV20-1 with TRBJ2-5; 11 bases align to TRBD2. The CDR3 is 15 residues long. From germline, CDR1 is DFQATT and CDR2 SNEGSKA (reference sequence). V lost 4 bases, J lost 1 base, and 5 bases stayed unmatched.

This clonotype was picked up many times. The V call is TRBV12-3 or TRBV12-4, the J call TRBJ2-2; TRBD1 might be the D (6 bases). There are 18 residues in the CDR3. Trimming cost V 5 bases and J 4 bases, with 23 bases left between them. Here the CDR3 reads CASSPLIRAGALTGELFF. CDR3 nucleotides: TGTGCCAGCAGTCCCCTCATCCGGGCAGGGGCCCTCACCGGGGAGCTGTTTTTT.

This clonotype was seen ten or more times. J is TRBJ1-2 and V is TRBV7-9; the D is unclear. Germline CDR1 and CDR2: SEHNR and FQNEAQ (reference sequence). V lost 5 bases, J lost 1 base, and 11 bases lay in between. The CDR3 totals 14 residues. The CDR3 nucleotides are TGTGCCAGCAGCCGCGGACCGGATAACTATGGCTACACCTTC. Protein sequence: CASSRGPDNYGYTF.

This clonotype was detected a few times. V and J are TRBV4-2 and TRBJ2-5, with 10 bases aligning to TRBD2. The CDR3 runs to 17 residues. The trim removed 0 bases at V and 5 bases at J, leaving 9 bases unmatched. CDR1 and CDR2 (germline): LGHNA, YNFKEQ. Here the CDR3 reads CASSQDYSGGTGETQYF. CDR3 nucleotides: TGTGCCAGCAGCCAAGATTATAGCGGGGGGACTGGGGAGACCCAGTACTTC.

V is TRBV4-1 and J is TRBJ1-5; maybe TRBD1 (5 bases). Trimming pared 0 bases from V and 2 bases from J, leaving 8 bases between. Germline CDR1 reads MGHRA; CDR2 reads YSYEKL. The CDR3 covers 15 residues. CDR3 in amino acids: CASSQEGRGNQPQHF. The DNA for the CDR3 is TGCGCCAGCAGCCAAGAAGGCAGGGGCAATCAGCCCCAGCATTTT.

In regard to this clonotype: At one boundary the junction diverges from the germline segment, which might be a read error. V gene TRBV7-7 combines with J gene TRBJ2-5; D possibly corresponds to TRBD1 (6 bases). The CDR3 runs to 14 residues. Germline CDR1 is SSHAT and CDR2 is FNYEAQ (reference sequence). CDR3 coding DNA: TGTGCTAGCAGCCCACGGGGAACAGGGGAGACCCAGTACTTC. Encoded protein: CASSPRGTGETQYF.

This clonotype was seen at least ten times. The rearrangement links TRBV2 to TRBJ1-3; D is perhaps TRBD1 (6 bases). V lost 5 bases to trimming and J lost 0 bases, with 11 bases between them. The CDR3 totals 15 residues. In germline, CDR1 is SNHLY, CDR2 FYNNEI. The DNA for the CDR3 is TGTGCCAGCAGTCCCGACAGGAGCTCTGGAAACACCATATATTTT. This translates into CASSPDRSSGNTIYF.

This clonotype has a count of ten or more. The chain recombines TRBV18 with TRBJ2-2, with a tentative D call TRBD2 (5 bases). Deletions cut 3 bases from V and 7 bases from J, with 9 bases between. Germline V lookup: CDR1 KGHSH, CDR2 LQKENI. The CDR3 consists of 13 residues. The CDR3 sequence: CASSPTGYGELFF. The CDR3 nucleotides are TGTGCCAGCTCACCGACGGGGTACGGGGAGCTGTTTTTT.

This clonotype was detected many times. V and J are TRBV19 and TRBJ1-1; the D gene is possibly TRBD1 (6 bases). V was pared by 6 bases and J by 1 base, with 18 bases between. Germline V CDR1 and CDR2: LNHDA, SQIVND (reference sequence). CDR3 length equals 16 residues. Written as DNA, the CDR3 is TGTGCCAGTAGCATATCAGGGGACTCATGGAACACTGAAGCTTTCTTT. Translating gives CASSISGDSWNTEAFF.

This clonotype was found many times. This chain joins TRBV30 and TRBJ1-1; D unclear. This CDR3 is 14 amino acids long. The V gene's germline CDR1 is GTSNPN and CDR2 SVGIG (reference sequence). Trimming shortened V by 1 base and J by 2 bases, and 11 bases separated the two germline ends. Here the CDR3 DNA reads TGTGCCTGGAGTGGACGGGAATTTAACACTGAAGCTTTCTTT. Translated: CAWSGREFNTEAFF.

This clonotype was observed a few times. This sequence joins TRBV6-1 and TRBJ1-4, with TRBD1 as a possible D gene (5 bases). Germline CDR1 MNHNS, CDR2 SASEGT. The CDR3 is 16 amino acids. Trimming pared 2 bases from V and 6 bases from J, leaving 16 bases between. CDR3 region: CASSENGGQGHEKLFF. Here the CDR3 DNA reads TGTGCCAGCAGTGAAAATGGCGGGCAGGGACATGAAAAACTGTTTTTT.

At least ten counts were recorded for this clonotype. The CDR3 DNA sequence: TGTGCCAGCAGCGGAAACAGGGCTGGCTACACCTTC. It codes for CASSGNRAGYTF. The chain carries TRBV9 and TRBJ1-2; TRBD1 is a possible D gene (6 bases). CDR1 and CDR2 from the germline V gene are SGDLS and YYNGEE. The CDR3 sequence is 12 residues long. V was clipped by 3 bases and J by 7 bases, with 10 bases between them. The variable domain in full, completed from reference TRBV9 and TRBJ1-2, reads DSGVTQTPKHLITATGQRVTLRCSPRSGDLSVYWYQQSLDQGLQFLIQYYNGEERAKGNILERFSAQQFPDLHSELNLSSLELGDSALYFCASSGNRAGYTFGSGTRLTVV.

In this sample, this clonotype turned up many times. The CDR3 is CASSPRDASGGFNEQFF. DNA of the CDR3: TGTGCCAGCAGCCCACGTGATGCTAGCGGAGGGTTCAATGAGCAGTTCTTC. J is TRBJ2-1 and V is TRBV7-3; 7 bases match TRBD2. CDR3 length equals 17 residues. The germline V gene encodes CDR1 SGHTA and CDR2 FQGTGA. After removal of 5 bases from V and 6 bases from J, the junction contained 16 bases not matched to a gene.

This clonotype occurred many times. V and J are TRBV6-6 and TRBJ1-1; the D is unclear. V lost 0 bases and J lost 1, with 6 bases in between. Per germline, CDR1 MNHNY and CDR2 SVGAGI (reference sequence). This CDR3 contains 14 residues. The CDR3 DNA is TGTGCCAGCAGTTACTCCCACCCGAACACTGAAGCTTTCTTT. Protein: CASSYSHPNTEAFF.

This clonotype was seen repeatedly, ten times or more. The chain recombines TRBV7-9 with TRBJ1-5; a weak D match, TRBD1 (6 bases). This CDR3 is built from 16 residues. In germline, CDR1 is SEHNR, CDR2 FQNEAQ (reference sequence). Trimming removed 4 bases from V and 2 bases from J, with 15 bases in between. The CDR3 coding sequence is TGTGCCAGCAGCTCCCTAGGGGGGAATGGCAATCAGCCCCAGCATTTT. Its translation is CASSSLGGNGNQPQHF.

This clonotype occurred many times. The chain joins TRBV2 to TRBJ1-1, with D hard to call. Trimming took 0 bases from V and 0 from J, leaving 8 bases between them. CDR3 length equals 15 residues. Germline V lookup: CDR1 SNHLY, CDR2 FYNNEI. The CDR3 loop reads CASSEARSLNTEAFF. Here the CDR3 DNA reads TGTGCCAGCAGTGAAGCGCGAAGTCTGAACACTGAAGCTTTCTTT. Looking up the rest from reference TRBV2 and TRBJ1-1 gives the full variable domain: EPEVTQTPSHQVTQMGQEVILRCVPISNHLYFYWYRQILGQKVEFLVSFYNNEISEKSEIFDDQFSVERPDGSNFTLKIRSTKLEDSAMYFCASSEARSLNTEAFFGQGTRLTVV.

The gene calls are TRBV3-1 and TRBJ2-4; possibly TRBD1 or TRBD2 for D (7 bases each). The V gene's germline CDR1 is LGHDT and CDR2 YNNKEL (reference sequence). The V end lost 4 bases, the J end lost 0 bases, and 19 bases lay between the germline ends. This CDR3 has 18 residues. CDR3 residues: CASSLRGGRVLAKNIQYF. CDR3 nucleotide sequence: TGTGCCAGCAGCCTCAGGGGGGGTCGGGTTCTAGCCAAAAACATTCAGTACTTC.

This clonotype was counted ten times or more. The V and J genes are TRBV12-3 or TRBV12-4 and TRBJ1-4; 8 nucleotides align to TRBD1. V shed 7 bases and J 4 bases; nucleotides not matched to a gene: 5. The length of the CDR3 is 14 residues. The CDR3 spells CASTSGQGNEKLFF. DNA for the CDR3: TGTGCCAGCACTTCAGGACAGGGTAATGAAAAACTGTTTTTT.

V gene TRBV4-1 combines with J gene TRBJ1-4; a possible D gene is TRBD1 (6 bases). The CDR3 runs 16 residues. Germline lookup yields CDR1 MGHRA and CDR2 YSYEKL. V lost 1 base, J lost 3 bases, and 12 bases lay in between. The CDR3 sequence is CASSQAPTGPNEKLFF. Here the CDR3 DNA reads TGCGCCAGCAGCCAAGCTCCGACAGGCCCTAATGAAAAACTGTTTTTT.

This clonotype was seen repeatedly, ten times or more. The chain combines TRBV2 with TRBJ2-3, with D maybe TRBD1 (6 bases). The CDR3 contains 13 residues. V lost 6 bases to trimming and J lost 6 bases, with 13 bases between them. The germline V gene has CDR1 SNHLY and CDR2 FYNNEI. The CDR3 DNA reads TGTGCCAGCAGCGGGGACAACGGGGATACGCAGTATTTT. Amino acids: CASSGDNGDTQYF.

This clonotype was seen repeatedly, ten times or more. This sequence joins TRBV19 and TRBJ1-1; 7 nucleotides line up with TRBD1. Germline CDR1 reads LNHDA; CDR2 reads SQIVND (reference sequence). The CDR3 sequence is 12 residues long. With 8 bases clipped from V and 10 bases from J, the junction kept 10 bases outside the gene matches. The CDR3 DNA sequence: TGTGCCAGTCTGGCTAAGACAGGGCCAGCTTTCTTT. Translated, it gives CASLAKTGPAFF.

This clonotype was seen at least ten times. The genes are TRBV6-1 and TRBJ1-1; 7 positions match TRBD1. V lost 7 bases to trimming and J lost 0 bases; unmatched junction nucleotides: 8. This CDR3 is 15 amino acids long. Germline V lookup: CDR1 MNHNS, CDR2 SASEGT. The CDR3 here is CASTRKGALNTEAFF. CDR3 nucleotides: TGTGCCAGCACTAGAAAGGGGGCATTGAACACTGAAGCTTTCTTT.

The sample holds many counts of this clonotype. This rearrangement joins TRBV2 to TRBJ1-1, with 7 bases that match TRBD1. Germline V gene lookup returns CDR1 SNHLY and CDR2 FYNNEI. Germline trimming cut 1 base from V and 6 bases from J; bases unmatched to any gene: 8. This CDR3 has 15 amino acids. CDR3 amino acids: CASSEDRQGVAEAFF. Here the CDR3 DNA reads TGTGCCAGCAGTGAAGATAGACAGGGTGTGGCTGAAGCTTTCTTT.